The present entry profiles one TCR beta chain with its context. A Seattle source enrolled patients during active infection and followed them longitudinally. This specimen belongs to a study of blood T cell repertoires in COVID-19. Background on the study: Donors in the United States, Italy and Spain gave samples during acute or convalescent COVID-19. PBMCs, B-cell-depleted T cells, or T cells were the source of the cDNA or gDNA that made up the material.

Original processing notes: It was from reference gene primer amplification that nucleated cell counts were estimated. Sequencing was performed with immunoSEQ multiplex PCR; in TCRdb, only in-frame clones are kept and a portion is missing. V, J and clone size derive from that table, while D and trimming were established from the DNA sequence. The repertoire has 160,000 or so clones, roughly 85% of them found once; the top ten carry more than 5%. The CDR3 totals 14 residues. The germline V and J ends were trimmed by 3 bases and 3 bases, with 11 bases remaining between them. Germline CDR1 is SGHAT and CDR2 is FQNNGV.

The clonotype was recovered from a woman aged 45 to 65 with COVID-19, enrolled during active disease. The chain recombines TRBV11-2 with TRBJ1-1, with a tentative D call TRBD1 (6 bases). The sequenced sample was peripheral blood. This CDR3 reads CASSFKGGYTEAFF. DNA for the CDR3: TGTGCCAGCAGCTTTAAAGGGGGTTACACTGAAGCTTTCTTT.